Given below is one T cell receptor (beta chain) in context. Its antigen is unknown. The junction had 3 bases not matched to a gene; V was cut back by 1 base and J by 4 bases. The CDR3 is 16 amino acids. The V gene's germline CDR1 is LGHNA and CDR2 YSLEER. TCRdb recomputed calls from the 5' RACE reads with MiXCR, one row per CDR3 protein. The sample shows tens of thousands of distinct CDR3 sequences, 7.5% to 8% of them seen only once. These data originate in a study of T-cell memory formation after mild COVID-19. Turning to the study itself: For the most part, TCR clusters were specific to one donor. Broader study findings: Among CD4+ contracting clones, most were CM and EM, and CD8+ ones EMRA. Clones that shrank (day 15 to 85) were balanced CD4/CD8, whereas later expanders leaned CD4+.

The receptor was isolated from a man aged 18 to 30 who had mild COVID-19 (a few samples of this study predate the infection). Cell type and time point are not known. The genes are TRBV4-3 and TRBJ2-3; TRBD2 aligns across 12 bases. The sample taken for sequencing was PBMCs or a T cell subset sorted from them (not recorded which). In DNA form, the CDR3 reads TGCGCCAGCAGCCAAGTGGCTAGCGGGGGGGCAGATACGCAGTATTTT. Its protein is CASSQVASGGADTQYF.